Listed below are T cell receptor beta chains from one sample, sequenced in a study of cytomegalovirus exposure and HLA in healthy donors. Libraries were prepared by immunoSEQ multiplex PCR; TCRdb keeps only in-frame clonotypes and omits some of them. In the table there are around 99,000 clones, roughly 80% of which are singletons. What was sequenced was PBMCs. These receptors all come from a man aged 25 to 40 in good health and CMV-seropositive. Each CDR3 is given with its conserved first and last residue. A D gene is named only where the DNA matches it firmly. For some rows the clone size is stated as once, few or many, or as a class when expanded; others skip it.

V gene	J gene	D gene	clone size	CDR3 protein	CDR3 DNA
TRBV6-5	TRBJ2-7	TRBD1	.	CASSYSTGDREQYF	TGTGCCAGCAGTTACTCGACAGGGGACCGGGAGCAGTACTTC
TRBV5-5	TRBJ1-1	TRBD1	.	CASGNRGVRNTEAFF	TGTGCCAGCGGTAACAGGGGGGTACGGAACACTGAAGCTTTCTTT
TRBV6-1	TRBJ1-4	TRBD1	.	CASSEWQGANEKLFF	TGTGCCAGCAGTGAATGGCAGGGGGCAAATGAAAAACTGTTTTTT
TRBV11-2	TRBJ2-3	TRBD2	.	CASSLTSGGSDTQYF	TGTGCCAGCAGTCTTACTAGCGGGGGTTCAGATACGCAGTATTTT
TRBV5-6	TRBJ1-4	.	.	CASSPEGAPNEKLFF	TGTGCCAGCAGCCCCGAAGGGGCCCCTAATGAAAAACTGTTTTTT
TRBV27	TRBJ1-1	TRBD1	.	CASTTYGTGKSEAFF	TGTGCCAGCACCACATACGGGACAGGGAAATCTGAAGCTTTCTTT
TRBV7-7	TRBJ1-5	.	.	CASSPGPDQPQHF	TGTGCTAGCAGCCCAGGGCCAGATCAGCCCCAGCATTTT
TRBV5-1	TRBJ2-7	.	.	CASSLDSTSYEQYF	TGCGCCAGCAGCTTAGACAGCACGTCCTACGAGCAGTACTTC
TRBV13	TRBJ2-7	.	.	CASSLNVDSYEQYF	TGTGCCAGCAGCTTAAACGTCGACAGCTACGAGCAGTACTTC
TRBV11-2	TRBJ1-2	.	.	CASSHTENYGYTF	TGTGCCAGCAGCCACACAGAGAACTATGGCTACACCTTC
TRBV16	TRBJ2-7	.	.	CASSQSYSTYEQYF	TGTGCCAGCAGCCAATCGTACAGTACCTACGAGCAGTACTTC
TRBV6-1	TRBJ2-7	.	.	CASSDPGDHEQYF	TGTGCCAGCAGTGATCCAGGGGACCACGAGCAGTACTTC
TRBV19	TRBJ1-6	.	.	CASSFRGNSPLHF	TGTGCCAGTAGTTTTCGAGGGAATTCACCCCTCCACTTT
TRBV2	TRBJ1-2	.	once	CASSETLTGHYGYTF	TGTGCCAGCAGTGAAACCCTAACAGGGCACTATGGCTACACCTTC
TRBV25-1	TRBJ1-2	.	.	CASAGGDYGYTF	TGTGCCAGCGCTGGGGGCGACTATGGCTACACCTTC
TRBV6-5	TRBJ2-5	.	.	CALRFRGRGETQYF	TGTGCCCTCCGGTTCAGGGGGCGGGGGGAGACCCAGTACTTC
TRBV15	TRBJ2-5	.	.	CATSREGAQQETQYF	TGTGCCACCAGCAGAGAGGGGGCGCAACAAGAGACCCAGTACTTC
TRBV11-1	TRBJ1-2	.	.	CASRGGSYGYTF	TGTGCCAGCAGGGGTGGGAGCTATGGCTACACCTTC
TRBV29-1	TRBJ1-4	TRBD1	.	CSAGTEREKLFF	TGCAGCGCCGGGACAGAAAGAGAAAAACTGTTTTTT
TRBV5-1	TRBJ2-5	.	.	CASSLAAAGAGETQYF	TGCGCCAGCAGCTTGGCCGCGGCGGGGGCGGGGGAGACCCAGTACTTC
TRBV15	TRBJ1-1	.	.	CATSRQDRRTEAFF	TGTGCCACCAGCAGACAGGATCGGCGAACTGAAGCTTTCTTT
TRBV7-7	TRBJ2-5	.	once	CASSLHRDLETQYF	TGTGCTAGCAGCTTACATAGGGACTTAGAGACCCAGTACTTC
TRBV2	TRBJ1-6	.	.	CASSDKGRGSFSSPLHF	TGTGCCAGCAGTGACAAAGGGAGGGGGAGCTTTAGTTCACCCCTCCACTTT
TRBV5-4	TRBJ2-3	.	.	CASSVQGTDTQYF	TGTGCCAGCAGCGTACAGGGAACAGATACGCAGTATTTT
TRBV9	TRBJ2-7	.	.	CASSPRQAPYEQYF	TGTGCCAGCAGCCCCCGACAGGCACCCTACGAGCAGTACTTC
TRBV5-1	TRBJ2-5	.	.	CASSLGEETQYF	TGCGCCAGCAGCCTAGGGGAAGAGACCCAGTACTTC
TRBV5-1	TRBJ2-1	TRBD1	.	CASSQDREGNEQFF	TGCGCCAGCAGCCAGGACAGGGAAGGTAATGAGCAGTTCTTC
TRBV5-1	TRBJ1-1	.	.	CASSSRDTGYTEAFF	TGCGCCAGCAGCTCCCGGGACACAGGATATACTGAAGCTTTCTTT
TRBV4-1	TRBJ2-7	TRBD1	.	CASSQDKGTGAYEQYF	TGCGCCAGCAGCCAAGATAAAGGGACAGGGGCCTACGAGCAGTACTTC
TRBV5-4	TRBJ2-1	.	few	CASTPDGRGEQFF	TGTGCCAGCACCCCCGATGGGCGGGGTGAGCAGTTCTTC
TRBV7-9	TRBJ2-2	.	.	CASSLDLDLTGELFF	TGTGCCAGCAGCTTAGATCTAGACCTTACCGGGGAGCTGTTTTTT
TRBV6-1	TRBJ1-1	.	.	CASSEWDKNTEAFF	TGTGCCAGCAGTGAATGGGACAAAAACACTGAAGCTTTCTTT
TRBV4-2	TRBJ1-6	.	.	CASSQDGQEDSPLHF	TGTGCCAGCAGCCAAGATGGGCAGGAGGATTCACCCCTCCACTTT
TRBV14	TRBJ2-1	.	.	CASSRGDSRYNEQFF	TGTGCCAGCAGCCGCGGGGACAGTCGATACAATGAGCAGTTCTTC
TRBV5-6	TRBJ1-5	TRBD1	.	CASSFRTGFGQPQHF	TGTGCCAGCAGCTTCCGGACAGGGTTTGGTCAGCCCCAGCATTTT
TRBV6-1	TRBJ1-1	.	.	CASSEFGLNTEAFF	TGTGCCAGCAGTGAGTTCGGTTTGAACACTGAAGCTTTCTTT
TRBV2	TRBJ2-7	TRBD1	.	CASSERGRAYEQYF	TGTGCCAGCAGTGAAAGGGGGCGCGCCTACGAGCAGTACTTC
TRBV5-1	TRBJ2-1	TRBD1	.	CASSPGQGSYNEQFF	TGCGCCAGCAGCCCGGGACAGGGGTCCTACAATGAGCAGTTCTTC
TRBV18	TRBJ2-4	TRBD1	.	CASSTGQKNSQYF	TGTGCCAGCTCAACGGGACAGAAAAACAGTCAGTACTTC
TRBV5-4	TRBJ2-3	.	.	CASSLGGLGGLTDTQYF	TGTGCCAGCAGCTTGGGGGGGCTCGGGGGGCTTACAGATACGCAGTATTTT
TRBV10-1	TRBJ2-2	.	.	CASSAQNTGELFF	TGCGCCAGCAGTGCCCAGAACACCGGGGAGCTGTTTTTT
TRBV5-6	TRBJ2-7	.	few	CASSLQGGSYEQYF	TGTGCCAGCAGCTTGCAGGGGGGATCCTACGAGCAGTACTTC
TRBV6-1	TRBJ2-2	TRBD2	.	CASSESSGGPGSGELFF	TGTGCCAGCAGTGAATCTAGCGGGGGACCTGGGAGCGGGGAGCTGTTTTTT
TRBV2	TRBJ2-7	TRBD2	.	CASSAEGLAGAGDEQYF	TGTGCCAGCAGTGCTGAGGGACTAGCGGGGGCAGGGGACGAGCAGTACTTC